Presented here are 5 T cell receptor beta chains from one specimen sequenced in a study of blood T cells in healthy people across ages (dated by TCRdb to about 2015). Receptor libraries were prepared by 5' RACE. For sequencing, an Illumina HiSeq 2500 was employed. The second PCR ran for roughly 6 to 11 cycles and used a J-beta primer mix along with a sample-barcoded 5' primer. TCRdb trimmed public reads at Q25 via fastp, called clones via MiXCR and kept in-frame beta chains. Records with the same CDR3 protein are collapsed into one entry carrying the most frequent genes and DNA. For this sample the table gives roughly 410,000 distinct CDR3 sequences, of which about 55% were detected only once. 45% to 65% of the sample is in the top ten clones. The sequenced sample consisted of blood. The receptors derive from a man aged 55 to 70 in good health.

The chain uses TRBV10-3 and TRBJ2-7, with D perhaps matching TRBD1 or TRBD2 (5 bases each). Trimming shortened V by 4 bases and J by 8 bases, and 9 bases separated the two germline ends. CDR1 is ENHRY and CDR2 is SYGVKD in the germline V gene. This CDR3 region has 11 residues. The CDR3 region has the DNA TGTGCCATCAGTGTCGGGGACCAGCAGTACTTC. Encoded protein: CAISVGDQQYF.

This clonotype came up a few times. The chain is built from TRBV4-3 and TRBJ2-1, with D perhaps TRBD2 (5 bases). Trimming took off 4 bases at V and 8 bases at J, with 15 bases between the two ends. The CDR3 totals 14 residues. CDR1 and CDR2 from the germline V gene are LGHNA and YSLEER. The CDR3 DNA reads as TGCGCCAGCAGCCGGGTCGGACTTAGGGATGAGCAGTTCTTC. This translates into CASSRVGLRDEQFF.

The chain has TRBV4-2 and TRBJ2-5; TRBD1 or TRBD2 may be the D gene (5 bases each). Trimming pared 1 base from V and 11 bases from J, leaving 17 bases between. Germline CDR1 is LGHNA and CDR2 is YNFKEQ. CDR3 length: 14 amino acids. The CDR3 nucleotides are TGTGCCAGCAGCCAAGTTGGCTCAGGGAGCAAGCAGTACTTC. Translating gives CASSQVGSGSKQYF.

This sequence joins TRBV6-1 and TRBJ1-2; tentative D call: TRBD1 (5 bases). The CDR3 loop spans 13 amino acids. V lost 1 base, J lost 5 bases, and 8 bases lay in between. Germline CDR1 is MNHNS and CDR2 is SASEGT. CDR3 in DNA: TGTGCCAGCAGTGAAGTGGGACCTTATGGCTACACCTTC. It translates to CASSEVGPYGYTF.

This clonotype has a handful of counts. CDR3 sequence: CASSEQGSGTDTQYF. CDR3 bases: TGTGCCAGCAGTGAACAGGGAAGTGGGACAGATACGCAGTATTTT. The chain has TRBV6-4 and TRBJ2-3, with D possibly being TRBD1 (6 bases). CDR3 size: 15 residues. Germline V gene lookup returns CDR1 MRHNA and CDR2 SNTAGT. The V gene lost 3 bases and the J gene lost 3 bases, with 13 bases spanning the gap.